The rows below give T cell receptor beta chains drawn from one sample of a study of blood T cell repertoires in COVID-19. The repertoire was sequenced with immunoSEQ multiplex PCR; TCRdb's copy has only in-frame clones and lacks some. This table holds approximately 120,000 clones, about 93% found once. Input material: peripheral blood. Source of these receptors: a man over 45 with COVID-19, enrolled during active disease. The CDR3 runs from the conserved cysteine through the conserved F or W.

V	J	length	CDR3
TRBV10-3	TRBJ2-5	15	CAISGTGVGSETQYF
TRBV5-4	TRBJ1-1	13	CASSSTPETEAFF
TRBV4-3	TRBJ2-6	15	CASSQPGAGANVLTF
TRBV18	TRBJ1-4	15	CASSPGGQGSEKLFF
TRBV28	TRBJ1-6	12	CASSSPTSPLHF
TRBV29-1	TRBJ2-7	15	CSVEAGDRGFDEQYF
TRBV6-2/TRBV6-3	TRBJ2-6	18	CASSGGLAGATGANVLTF
TRBV30	TRBJ1-4	14	CAWRGRETNEKLFF
TRBV19	TRBJ2-1	15	CASKPAKSSYNEQFF
TRBV7-9	TRBJ2-1	15	CASTQRAGQINEQFF
TRBV5-1	TRBJ2-5	13	CASSLNIKETQYF
TRBV11-2	TRBJ2-2	14	CASSPIPGTGELFF
TRBV9	TRBJ1-6	17	CASSVHGGGVNNSPLHF
TRBV29-1	TRBJ2-2	14	CSVGTGTNTGELFF
TRBV27	TRBJ1-2	14	CASSLGGARDGYTF
TRBV9	TRBJ2-2	18	CASSVGLAGGSNTGELFF
TRBV7-9	TRBJ2-3	14	CASSTRSRPDTQYF
TRBV21-1	TRBJ2-3	18	CASSKGWGQAKPTDTQYF
TRBV7-9	TRBJ2-7	15	CASSLATGTGYEQYF
TRBV25-1	TRBJ2-7	14	CASSDRGSLYEQYF
TRBV5-1	TRBJ2-5	13	CASSLWGGETQYF
TRBV21-1	TRBJ1-6	17	CASSKVGTGACNSPLHF
TRBV10-1	TRBJ2-1	14	CASSPGQGANEQFF
TRBV6-5	TRBJ1-5	15	CASRIGEVSNQPQHF
TRBV24-1	TRBJ2-3	14	CATSDPQGLNTQYF
TRBV6-5	TRBJ2-1	12	CASSYANNEQFF
TRBV11-2	TRBJ2-5	16	CASSSIRDRGPETQYF
TRBV3-1/TRBV3-2	TRBJ2-3	15	CASSQTGAGTDTQYF
TRBV19	TRBJ1-6	14	CASRGQAAESPLHF
TRBV10-1	TRBJ1-5	13	CASSEIRGKPQHF
TRBV7-8	TRBJ2-3	13	CASSLERRDTQYF
TRBV9	TRBJ2-2	13	CASSLGLVGELFF
TRBV24-1	TRBJ2-3	12	CATSDLRSTQYF
TRBV28	TRBJ2-1	11	CASSLANEQFF
TRBV5-1	TRBJ2-5	15	CASSLAAGYQETQYF
TRBV24-1	TRBJ1-1	11	CATIRGTEAFF
TRBV19	TRBJ2-3	14	CASTSGPSTDTQYF
TRBV4-1	TRBJ1-4	15	CASSLMTAANEKLFF
TRBV6-6	TRBJ1-6	14	CASTPFLQGSPLHF
TRBV30	TRBJ1-5	13	CAWSLSSGQPQHF
TRBV19	TRBJ2-1	15	CASSIDSNSYNEQFF
TRBV14	TRBJ1-4	17	CASSQFPLSDKTEKLFF
TRBV2	TRBJ2-2	12	CASRITGGELFF
TRBV5-1	TRBJ1-1	14	CASSMRTDNTEAFF
TRBV7-6	TRBJ2-3	17	CASSLASAAGGTDTQYF
TRBV7-2	TRBJ2-5	13	CASSPHYQETQYF
TRBV30	TRBJ1-4	15	CAWSSTGTEVEKLFF
TRBV6-4	TRBJ2-2	15	CASSDSSGNTGELFF
TRBV7-8	TRBJ2-2	18	CASSSGLAGGSSTGELFF
TRBV2	TRBJ2-2	15	CASKGQPASTGELFF
TRBV5-4	TRBJ2-2	16	CASSLGVAGVPGELFF
TRBV10-3	TRBJ2-7	12	CAIKTGVVEQYF
TRBV5-6	TRBJ1-2	11	CASSLSGGYTF
TRBV21-1	TRBJ2-5	14	CASSKGRGRETQYF
TRBV2	TRBJ2-3	16	CASRRTSGTSTDTQYF
TRBV5-4	TRBJ2-1	13	CASSQRLGNEQFF
TRBV6-5	TRBJ2-6	15	CASSNRGPGANVLTF
TRBV10-2	TRBJ2-1	15	CASSLTSVIVNEQFF